These 21 T cell receptor beta chains were all obtained from the same sample, sequenced in a study of cytomegalovirus exposure and HLA in healthy donors. The PCR was carried out with 60 Vbeta primers and 13 Jbeta primers. Assay: immunoSEQ multiplex PCR; the TCRdb copy retains only in-frame clones and omits some. The sample holds 130,000 to 150,000 clones, over 60% seen once. What was sequenced was PBMCs. These receptors all come from a man aged 40-50 years in good health and CMV-seronegative.

This chain uses TRBV7-9 with TRBJ2-7; perhaps TRBD2 as D (5 bases). There are 14 residues in the CDR3. The germline gives CDR1 SEHNR, CDR2 FQNEAQ (reference sequence). Trimming cost V 1 base and J 6 bases, with 13 bases left between them. The CDR3 bases are TGTGCCAGCAGCTTAGACGGGGAAAGCGGCGAGCAGTACTTC. Its protein is CASSLDGESGEQYF.

J is TRBJ2-3 and V is TRBV21-1; TRBD2 is taken as the D call from the table, unchecked against the DNA. TRBV21-1 is noted as a pseudogene. The CDR3 sequence is 12 residues long. The CDR3 is CASSKRQDTQYF. The CDR3 DNA is TGTGCCAGCAGCAAGCGGCAAGATACGCAGTATTTT.

This clone was seen a few times. CDR3 bases: TGTGCCAGCTCACGACTAGTTCTTTACGAGCAGTACTTC. It is translated as CASSRLVLYEQYF. The V and J genes are TRBV18 and TRBJ2-7; possibly TRBD2 for D (6 bases). Trimming pared 4 bases from V and 4 bases from J, leaving 11 bases between. The CDR3 contains 13 residues. Germline V CDR1 and CDR2: KGHSH, LQKENI.

This clone was detected only a few times. The CDR3 sequence: CASSWDWGTEAFF. The CDR3 nucleotides are TGTGCCAGCAGCTGGGACTGGGGCACTGAAGCTTTCTTT. This chain uses TRBV7-3 with TRBJ1-1; D perhaps matches TRBD1 (5 bases). From germline, CDR1 is SGHTA and CDR2 FQGTGA. V was clipped by 4 bases and J by 4 bases, with 10 bases between them. The CDR3 totals 13 residues.

The chain carries TRBV4-3 and TRBJ2-7; 7 nucleotides agree with TRBD2. Germline CDR1 LGHNA, CDR2 YSLEER. The CDR3 spans 14 residues. V lost 1 base to trimming and J lost 4 bases; unmatched junction nucleotides: 4. CDR3 amino acids: CASSQGPSGYEQYF. For the CDR3, the DNA is TGCGCCAGCAGCCAAGGCCCTAGCGGATACGAGCAGTACTTC.

A few counts support this clone. The V call is TRBV6-1, the J call TRBJ2-7; D unclear. The CDR3 runs to 15 residues. V lost 2 bases, J lost 3 bases, and 14 bases lay in between. Germline CDR1 and CDR2: MNHNS and SASEGT. CDR3 in amino acids: CASSESGSGGYEQYF. The CDR3 DNA sequence: TGTGCCAGCAGTGAAAGTGGTTCCGGCGGCTACGAGCAGTACTTC.

The V gene is TRBV2, the J gene TRBJ1-2; 7 bases match TRBD1. CDR1 is SNHLY, CDR2 FYNNEI, per germline. The CDR3 totals 14 residues. V shed 6 bases, J shed 3 bases, and the junction held 7 bases outside the gene matches. The CDR3 sequence: CASSYDRAHYGYTF. CDR3 nucleotides: TGTGCCAGCAGCTACGACAGGGCCCACTATGGCTACACCTTC.

This clone has just a few counts. This rearrangement joins TRBV7-9 to TRBJ1-2; TRBD1 is a possible D gene (5 bases). The CDR3 extends over 13 amino acids. Germline V CDR1 and CDR2: SEHNR, FQNEAQ (reference sequence). V was shortened by 6 bases and J by 8 bases, with 16 bases between the two germline ends. CDR3 nucleotides: TGTGCCAGCAGTTCTCGGGGGGATGGCGGCTACACCTTC. Protein product: CASSSRGDGGYTF.

The chain joins TRBV10-3 to TRBJ2-7; 8 bases are shared with TRBD2. With 8 bases clipped from V and 4 bases from J, the junction kept 7 bases outside the gene matches. CDR3 size: 13 residues. Per the germline V gene, CDR1 is ENHRY and CDR2 is SYGVKD. CDR3 loop: CAIASGLVYEQYF. The DNA for the CDR3 is TGTGCCATCGCTAGCGGGTTAGTATACGAGCAGTACTTC.

The CDR3 sequence is CASSFGATYEQYF. As DNA, the CDR3 is TGTGCCAGCAGTTTTGGGGCTACCTACGAGCAGTACTTC. V is TRBV27 and J is TRBJ2-7; perhaps TRBD1 as D (5 bases). V was clipped by 3 bases and J by 2 bases, with 8 bases between them. Germline CDR1 and CDR2: MNHEY and SMNVEV (reference sequence). The CDR3 is made up of 13 amino acids.

The genes are TRBV5-1 and TRBJ1-2; D is perhaps TRBD1 (6 bases). The CDR3 totals 14 residues. Per germline, CDR1 SGHRS and CDR2 YFSETQ. Trimming left V 1 base short and J 4 bases short, with 11 bases between. The CDR3 loop is CASSLQIQGYGYTF. CDR3 nucleotide sequence: TGCGCCAGCAGCTTGCAAATACAGGGCTATGGCTACACCTTC.

This clone was seen only a few times. The CDR3 DNA reads TGTGCCAGCAGCTTATTTTCCCCGGATACGCAGTATTTT. Translated: CASSLFSPDTQYF. This chain uses TRBV7-9 with TRBJ2-3; D remains ambiguous. Germline CDR1 and CDR2: SEHNR and FQNEAQ (reference sequence). The V end lost 2 bases, the J end lost 6 bases, and 9 bases lay between the germline ends. The CDR3 is 13 residues long.

The rearrangement joins TRBV15 to TRBJ1-5; no clear D. The CDR3 has 13 residues. The germline V gene has CDR1 LNHNV and CDR2 YYDKDF (reference sequence). With 8 bases removed from V and 5 bases from J, the gap between germline ends came to 13 bases. The CDR3 here is CATRQELDQPQHF. In DNA, the CDR3 is TGTGCCACCCGTCAGGAACTGGATCAGCCCCAGCATTTT.

The table lists this clone with a few counts. The J gene is TRBJ1-2, the V gene TRBV5-8, with 7 nucleotides matching TRBD1. Germline V lookup: CDR1 SGHTS, CDR2 YDEGEE. This CDR3 has 14 residues. J gave up 13 bases and V 4 bases, and 16 bases lay outside the gene matches. The CDR3 is CASSAYWTGEDCTF. The CDR3 region has the DNA TGTGCCAGCAGCGCCTATTGGACAGGAGAGGACTGCACCTTC.

This sequence joins TRBV2 and TRBJ2-7, with TRBD1 matching 7 bases. Germline loops: CDR1 SNHLY, CDR2 FYNNEI. Germline trimming cut 9 bases from V and 1 base from J; bases unmatched to any gene: 9. The length of the CDR3 is 14 residues. The CDR3 nucleotides read TGTGCCAGTCGACAGGGCAGGGGTTCCTACGAGCAGTACTTC. Its protein product is CASRQGRGSYEQYF. The whole variable domain, filled in from reference TRBV2 and TRBJ2-7, reads EPEVTQTPSHQVTQMGQEVILRCVPISNHLYFYWYRQILGQKVEFLVSFYNNEISEKSEIFDDQFSVERPDGSNFTLKIRSTKLEDSAMYFCASRQGRGSYEQYFGPGTRLTVT.

There are a few counts of this clone. The V call is TRBV5-6, the J call TRBJ1-5; perhaps TRBD1 as D (5 bases). With 4 bases removed from V and 4 bases from J, the gap between germline ends came to 9 bases. Germline CDR1 SGHDT, CDR2 YYEEEE. This CDR3 region has 13 residues. The CDR3 sequence: CASSLRQNQPQHF. In DNA, the CDR3 is TGTGCCAGCAGCCTCAGACAGAATCAGCCCCAGCATTTT.

CDR3 sequence reads: CASTLTLGPEAFF. In nucleotides, the CDR3 is TGTGCCAGCACATTGACATTGGGCCCTGAAGCTTTCTTT. The rearrangement links TRBV2 to TRBJ1-1; D is ambiguous. Germline values: CDR1 SNHLY, CDR2 FYNNEI. This CDR3 contains 13 residues. Trimming removed 7 bases from V and 6 bases from J, with 15 bases in between.

The chain uses TRBV4-1 and TRBJ2-1; 7 nucleotides agree with TRBD1. The CDR3 is made up of 17 amino acids. Germline CDR1 is MGHRA and CDR2 is YSYEKL. The trim removed 3 bases at V and 0 bases at J, leaving 8 bases unmatched. CDR3 nucleotides: TGCGCCAGCAGCCAGAGGTTGGGGGACAGCTCCTACAATGAGCAGTTCTTC. It encodes CASSQRLGDSSYNEQFF.

This clone has just a few counts. The chain has TRBV5-1 and TRBJ1-3; 8 bases fit TRBD1. Trimming removed 1 base from V and 0 bases from J; junction bases left unmatched: 3. CDR1 and CDR2 from the germline V gene are SGHRS and YFSETQ. The CDR3 is 16 amino acids. The CDR3 spells CASSLYTGGSGNTIYF. As DNA, the CDR3 is TGCGCCAGCAGCTTGTACACAGGGGGCTCTGGAAACACCATATATTTT.

The chain is built from TRBV30 and TRBJ1-5; unclear D gene. Between the trimmed V and J ends, which lost 3 bases and 1 base, there was a span of 13 bases. The germline V gene encodes CDR1 GTSNPN and CDR2 SVGIG (reference sequence). CDR3 length: 15 amino acids. CDR3 DNA: TGTGCCTGGAGCTCCGACTTCGGGAGCAATCAGCCCCAGCATTTT. It is translated as CAWSSDFGSNQPQHF.

This chain connects TRBV2 to TRBJ1-1; D is possibly TRBD1 (6 bases). The germline V and J ends were trimmed by 2 bases and 3 bases, with 10 bases remaining between them. The CDR3 extends over 14 amino acids. CDR1 SNHLY and CDR2 FYNNEI come from the germline V gene. The CDR3 loop is CASSEWGRYTEAFF. The CDR3 bases are TGTGCCAGCAGTGAATGGGGGCGGTACACTGAAGCTTTCTTT.